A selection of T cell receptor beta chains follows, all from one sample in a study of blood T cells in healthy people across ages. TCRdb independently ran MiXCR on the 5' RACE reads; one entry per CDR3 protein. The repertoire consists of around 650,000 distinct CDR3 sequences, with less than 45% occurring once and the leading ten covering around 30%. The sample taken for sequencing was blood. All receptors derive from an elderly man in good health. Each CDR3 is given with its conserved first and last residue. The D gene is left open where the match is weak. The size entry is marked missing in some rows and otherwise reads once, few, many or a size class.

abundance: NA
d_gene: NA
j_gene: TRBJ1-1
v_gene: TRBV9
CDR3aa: CASSVEHNTEAFF
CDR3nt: TGTGCCAGCAGCGTAGAACACAACACTGAAGCTTTCTTT

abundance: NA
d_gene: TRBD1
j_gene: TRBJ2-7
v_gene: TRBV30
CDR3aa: CAWSPGDRGHEQYF
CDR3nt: TGTGCCTGGAGCCCAGGGGACAGGGGACACGAGCAGTACTTC

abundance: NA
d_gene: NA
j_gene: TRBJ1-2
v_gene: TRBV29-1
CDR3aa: CSVEDRGRGVYGYTF
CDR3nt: TGCAGCGTTGAAGATCGAGGAAGGGGGGTATATGGCTACACCTTC

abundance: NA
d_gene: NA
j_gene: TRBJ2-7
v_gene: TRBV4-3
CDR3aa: CASSQDLTDSFYEQYF
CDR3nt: TGCGCCAGCAGCCAAGATCTGACTGATAGCTTCTACGAGCAGTACTTC

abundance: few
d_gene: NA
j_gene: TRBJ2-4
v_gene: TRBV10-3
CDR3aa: CAISSGLAKNIQYF
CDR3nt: TGTGCCATCAGCTCAGGATTAGCCAAAAACATTCAGTACTTC

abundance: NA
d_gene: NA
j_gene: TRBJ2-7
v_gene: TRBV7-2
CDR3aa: CASSSGYGNYEQYF
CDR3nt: TGTGCCAGCAGCTCGGGGTACGGAAACTACGAGCAGTACTTC

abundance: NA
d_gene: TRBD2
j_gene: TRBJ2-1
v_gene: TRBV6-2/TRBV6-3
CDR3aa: CASSKPRGDYNEQFF
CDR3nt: TGTGCCAGCAGTAAGCCGCGGGGGGATTACAATGAGCAGTTCTTC

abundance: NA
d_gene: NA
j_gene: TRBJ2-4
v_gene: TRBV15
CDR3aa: CATSRDYGGLAKNIQYF
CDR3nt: TGTGCCACCAGCAGAGATTATGGGGGCTTGGCCAAAAACATTCAGTACTTC

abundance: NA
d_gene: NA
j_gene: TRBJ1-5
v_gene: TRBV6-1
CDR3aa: CAAGVLGSNQPQHF
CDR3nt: TGTGCCGCTGGGGTTTTGGGAAGCAATCAGCCCCAGCATTTT

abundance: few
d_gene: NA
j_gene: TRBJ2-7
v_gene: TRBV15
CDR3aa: CATSKRGGADEQYF
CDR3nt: TGTGCCACCAGCAAAAGGGGGGGGGCTGATGAGCAGTACTTC

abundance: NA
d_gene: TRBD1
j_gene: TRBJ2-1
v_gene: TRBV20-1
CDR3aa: CSAGGVGRTGGFDEQFF
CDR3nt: TGCAGTGCGGGGGGGGTGGGTAGGACAGGGGGCTTCGATGAGCAGTTCTTC

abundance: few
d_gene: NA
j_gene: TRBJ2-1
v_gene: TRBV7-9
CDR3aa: CASSLTRVHNEQFF
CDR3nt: TGTGCCAGCAGCTTGACGAGAGTCCACAATGAGCAGTTCTTC

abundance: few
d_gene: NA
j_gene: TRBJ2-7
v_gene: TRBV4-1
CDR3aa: CASSQSMNEQYF
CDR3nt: TGCGCCAGCAGCCAGTCGATGAACGAGCAGTACTTC

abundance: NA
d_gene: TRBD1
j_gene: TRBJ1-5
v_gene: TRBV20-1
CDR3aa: CSASDRVGQPQHF
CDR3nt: TGCAGTGCTAGTGACAGGGTGGGTCAGCCCCAGCATTTT

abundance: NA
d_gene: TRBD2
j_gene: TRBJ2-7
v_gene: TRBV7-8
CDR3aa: CASSSTGTSGALRRYEQYF
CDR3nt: TGTGCCAGCAGCTCAACCGGGACTAGCGGCGCCTTGAGACGCTACGAGCAGTACTTC

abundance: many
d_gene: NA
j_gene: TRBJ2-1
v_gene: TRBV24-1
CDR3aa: CATSDPGGGRGDYNEQFF
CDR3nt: TGTGCCACCAGTGACCCAGGGGGAGGGAGGGGAGACTACAATGAGCAGTTCTTC

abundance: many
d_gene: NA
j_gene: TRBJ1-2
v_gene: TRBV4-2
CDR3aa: CASSFRQSYGYTF
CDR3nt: TGTGCCAGCAGCTTCAGACAGTCCTATGGCTACACCTTC

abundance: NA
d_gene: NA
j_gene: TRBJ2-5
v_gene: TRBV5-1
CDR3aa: CASSLGGRGNGETQYF
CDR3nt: TGCGCCAGCAGCTTGGGGGGCAGGGGTAATGGAGAGACCCAGTACTTC

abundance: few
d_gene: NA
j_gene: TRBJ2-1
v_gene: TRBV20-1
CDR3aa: CSARPDRWNEQFF
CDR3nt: TGCAGTGCTAGACCCGACCGATGGAATGAGCAGTTCTTC

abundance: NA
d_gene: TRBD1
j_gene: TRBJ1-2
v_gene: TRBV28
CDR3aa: CASRPTGTGGSNYGYTF
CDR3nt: TGTGCCAGCAGACCCACAGGGACAGGGGGCAGTAACTATGGCTACACCTTC